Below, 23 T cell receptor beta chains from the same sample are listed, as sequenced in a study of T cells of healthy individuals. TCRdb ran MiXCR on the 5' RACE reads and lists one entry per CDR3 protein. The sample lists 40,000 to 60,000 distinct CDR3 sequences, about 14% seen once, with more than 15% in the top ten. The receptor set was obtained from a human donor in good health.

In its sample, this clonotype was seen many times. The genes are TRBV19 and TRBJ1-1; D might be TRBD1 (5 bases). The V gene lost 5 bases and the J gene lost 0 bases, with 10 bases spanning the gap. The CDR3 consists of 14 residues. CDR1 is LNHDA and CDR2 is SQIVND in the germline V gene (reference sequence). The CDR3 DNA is TGTGCCAGTAGTTTAAGGGACTTGAACACTGAAGCTTTCTTT. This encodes CASSLRDLNTEAFF.

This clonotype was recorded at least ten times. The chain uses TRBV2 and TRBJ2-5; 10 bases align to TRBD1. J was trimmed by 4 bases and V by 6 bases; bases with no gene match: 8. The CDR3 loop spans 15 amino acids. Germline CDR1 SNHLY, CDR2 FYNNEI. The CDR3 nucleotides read TGTGCCAGCAGAGAGACAGGGGGCGCGGTAGAGACCCAGTACTTC. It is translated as CASRETGGAVETQYF.

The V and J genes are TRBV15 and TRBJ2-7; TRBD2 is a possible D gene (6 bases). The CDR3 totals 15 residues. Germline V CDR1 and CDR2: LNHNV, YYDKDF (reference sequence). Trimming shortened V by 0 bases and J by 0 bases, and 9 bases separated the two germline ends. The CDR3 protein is CATSRERESSYEQYF. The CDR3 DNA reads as TGTGCCACCAGCAGAGAACGGGAGAGCTCCTACGAGCAGTACTTC.

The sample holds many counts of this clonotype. CDR3: CASSRDRANYGYTF. The CDR3 DNA is TGTGCCAGCAGCCGTGACAGGGCAAACTATGGCTACACCTTC. This chain links TRBV5-6 with TRBJ1-2; 7 nucleotides line up with TRBD1. The CDR3 is made up of 14 amino acids. The V and J ends lost 4 bases and 2 bases, in that order; junction bases with no gene match: 5. Germline V lookup: CDR1 SGHDT, CDR2 YYEEEE. The variable domain in full, completed from reference TRBV5-6 and TRBJ1-2, reads DAGVTQSPTHLIKTRGQQVTLRCSPKSGHDTVSWYQQALGQGPQFIFQYYEEEERQRGNFPDRFSGHQFPNYSSELNVNALLLGDSALYLCASSRDRANYGYTFGSGTRLTVV.

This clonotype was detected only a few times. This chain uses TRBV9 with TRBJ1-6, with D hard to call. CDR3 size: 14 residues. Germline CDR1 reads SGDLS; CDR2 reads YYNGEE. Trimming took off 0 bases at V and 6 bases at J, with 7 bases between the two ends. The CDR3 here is CASSVAPLNSPLHF. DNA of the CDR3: TGTGCCAGCAGCGTAGCGCCGCTTAATTCACCCCTCCACTTT.

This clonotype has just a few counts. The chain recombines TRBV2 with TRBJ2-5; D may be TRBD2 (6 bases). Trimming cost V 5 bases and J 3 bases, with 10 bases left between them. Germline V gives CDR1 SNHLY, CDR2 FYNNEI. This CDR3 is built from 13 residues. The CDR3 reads CASSSEREETQYF. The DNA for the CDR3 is TGTGCCAGCAGTTCGGAGCGGGAAGAGACCCAGTACTTC.

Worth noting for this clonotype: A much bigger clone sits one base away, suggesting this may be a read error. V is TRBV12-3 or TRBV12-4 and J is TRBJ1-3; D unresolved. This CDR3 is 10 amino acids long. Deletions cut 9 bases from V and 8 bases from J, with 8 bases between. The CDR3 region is CARGRDTIYF. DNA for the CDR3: TGTGCCAGAGGGAGGGACACCATATATTTT.

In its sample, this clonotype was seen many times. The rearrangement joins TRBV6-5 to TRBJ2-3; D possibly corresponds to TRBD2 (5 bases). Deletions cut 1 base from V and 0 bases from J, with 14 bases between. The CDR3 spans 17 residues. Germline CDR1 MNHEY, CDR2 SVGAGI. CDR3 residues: CASSYYYGSTSTDTQYF. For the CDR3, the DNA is TGTGCCAGCAGTTACTACTATGGGAGCACTAGCACAGATACGCAGTATTTT.

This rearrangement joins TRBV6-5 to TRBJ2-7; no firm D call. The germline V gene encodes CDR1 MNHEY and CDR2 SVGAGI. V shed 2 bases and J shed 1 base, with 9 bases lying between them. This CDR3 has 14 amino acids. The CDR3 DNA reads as TGTGCCAGCAGTTACAGGGCTAGTTCCTACGAGCAGTACTTC. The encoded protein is CASSYRASSYEQYF.

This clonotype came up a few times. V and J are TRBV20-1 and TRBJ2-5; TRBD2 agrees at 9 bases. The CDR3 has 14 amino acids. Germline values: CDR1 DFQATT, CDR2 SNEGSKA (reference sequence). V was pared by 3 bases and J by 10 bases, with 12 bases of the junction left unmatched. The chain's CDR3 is CSASAGGAYRDQYF. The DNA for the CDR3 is TGCAGTGCTAGCGCGGGAGGGGCTTACAGGGACCAGTACTTC.

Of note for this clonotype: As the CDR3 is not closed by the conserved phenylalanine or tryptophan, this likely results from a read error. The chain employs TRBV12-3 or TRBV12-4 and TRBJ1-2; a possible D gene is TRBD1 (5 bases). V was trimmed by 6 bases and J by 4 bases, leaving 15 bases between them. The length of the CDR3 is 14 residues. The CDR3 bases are TGTGCCAGCAGGGGGGACGGGGGGTTCTATGGCTACACCCAC. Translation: CASRGDGGFYGYTH.

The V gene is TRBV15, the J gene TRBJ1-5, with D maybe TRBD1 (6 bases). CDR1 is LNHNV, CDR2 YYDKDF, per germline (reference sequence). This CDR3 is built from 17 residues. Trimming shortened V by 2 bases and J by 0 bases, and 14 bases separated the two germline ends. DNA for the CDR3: TGTGCCACCAGCAGACGCCACGACAGGTATAGCAATCAGCCCCAGCATTTT. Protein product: CATSRRHDRYSNQPQHF.

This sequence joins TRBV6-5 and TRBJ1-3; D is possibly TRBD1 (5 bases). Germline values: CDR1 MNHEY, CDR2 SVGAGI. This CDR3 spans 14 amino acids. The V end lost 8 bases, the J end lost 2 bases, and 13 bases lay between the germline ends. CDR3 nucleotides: TGTGCCAGCGCCTCCGGACAAGCTGGAAACACCATATATTTT. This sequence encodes CASASGQAGNTIYF.

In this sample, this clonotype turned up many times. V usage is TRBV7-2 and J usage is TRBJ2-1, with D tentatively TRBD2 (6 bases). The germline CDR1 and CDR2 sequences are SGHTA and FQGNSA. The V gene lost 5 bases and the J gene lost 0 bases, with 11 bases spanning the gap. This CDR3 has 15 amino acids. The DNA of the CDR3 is TGTGCCAGCAGCCAGACTAGGACCTCCTACAATGAGCAGTTCTTC. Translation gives CASSQTRTSYNEQFF.

DNA for the CDR3: TGTGCCAGCAGCGTAGCTAGTCAGGGGTTTAACGACAATGAGCAGTTCTTC. It is translated as CASSVASQGFNDNEQFF. This chain links TRBV9 with TRBJ2-1; D is possibly TRBD1 (6 bases). This CDR3 contains 17 residues. CDR1 is SGDLS, CDR2 YYNGEE, per germline. The ends were cut back, 0 bases at V and 5 bases at J, with 18 bases in the middle.

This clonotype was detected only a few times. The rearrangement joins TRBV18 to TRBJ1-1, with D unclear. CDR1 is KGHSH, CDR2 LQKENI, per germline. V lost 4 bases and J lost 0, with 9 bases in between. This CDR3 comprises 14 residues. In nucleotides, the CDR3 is TGTGCCAGCTCACAGGTGGGGTTGAACACTGAAGCTTTCTTT. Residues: CASSQVGLNTEAFF.

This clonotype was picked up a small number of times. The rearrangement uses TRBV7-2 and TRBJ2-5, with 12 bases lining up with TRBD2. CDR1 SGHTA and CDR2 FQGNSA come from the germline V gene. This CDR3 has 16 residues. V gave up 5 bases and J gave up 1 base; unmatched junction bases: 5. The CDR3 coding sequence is TGTGCCAGCAGCCTAGGACTAGCGGGGACCCAAGAGACCCAGTACTTC. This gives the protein CASSLGLAGTQETQYF.

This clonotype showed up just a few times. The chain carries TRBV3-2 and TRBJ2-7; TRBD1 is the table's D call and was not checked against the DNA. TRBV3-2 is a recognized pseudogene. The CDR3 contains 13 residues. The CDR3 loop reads CASSPPPPYEQYF. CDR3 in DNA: TGTGCCAGCAGCCCCCCCCCCCCCTACGAGCAGTACTTC.

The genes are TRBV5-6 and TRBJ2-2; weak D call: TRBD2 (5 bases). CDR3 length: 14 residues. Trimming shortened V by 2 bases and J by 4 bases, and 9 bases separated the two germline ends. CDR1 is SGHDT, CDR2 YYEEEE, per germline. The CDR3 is CASSFSRGTGELFF. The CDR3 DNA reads TGTGCCAGCAGCTTCAGCCGGGGCACCGGGGAGCTGTTTTTT.

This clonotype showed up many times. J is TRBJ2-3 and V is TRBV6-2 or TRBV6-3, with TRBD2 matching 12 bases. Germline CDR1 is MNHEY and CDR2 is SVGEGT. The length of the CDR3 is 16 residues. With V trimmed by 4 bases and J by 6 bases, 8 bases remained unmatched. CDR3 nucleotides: TGTGCCAGCAGTTCTCGGACTAGCGGGATACCCGATACGCAGTATTTT. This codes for CASSSRTSGIPDTQYF.

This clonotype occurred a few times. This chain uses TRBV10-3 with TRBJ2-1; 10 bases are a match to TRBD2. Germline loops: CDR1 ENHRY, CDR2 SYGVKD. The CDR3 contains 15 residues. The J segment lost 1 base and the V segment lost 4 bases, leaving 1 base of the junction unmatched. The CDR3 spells CAISVSGGSYNEQFF. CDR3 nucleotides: TGTGCCATCAGTGTTAGCGGGGGGTCCTACAATGAGCAGTTCTTC.

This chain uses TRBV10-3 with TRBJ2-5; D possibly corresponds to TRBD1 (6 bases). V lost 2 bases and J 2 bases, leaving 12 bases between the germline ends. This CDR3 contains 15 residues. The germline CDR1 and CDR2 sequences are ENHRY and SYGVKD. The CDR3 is CAISEIRTDQETQYF. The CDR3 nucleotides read TGTGCCATCAGTGAGATAAGGACAGATCAAGAGACCCAGTACTTC.

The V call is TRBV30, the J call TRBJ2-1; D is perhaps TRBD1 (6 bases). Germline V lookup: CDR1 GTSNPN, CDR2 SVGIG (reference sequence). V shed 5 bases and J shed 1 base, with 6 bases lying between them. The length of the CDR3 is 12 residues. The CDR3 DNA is TGTGCCTGGGGACAGTCCTACAATGAGCAGTTCTTC. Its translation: CAWGQSYNEQFF. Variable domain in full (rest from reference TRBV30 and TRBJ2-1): SQTIHQWPATLVQPVGSPLSLECTVEGTSNPNLYWYRQAAGRGLQLLFYSVGIGQISSEVPQNLSASRPQDRQFILSSKKLLLSDSGFYLCAWGQSYNEQFFGPGTRLTVL.